These T cell receptor beta chains were read from a single sample in a study of T cells in Graves' hyperthyroidism and ophthalmopathy. Using its own MiXCR run on the multiplex PCR reads, TCRdb lists one record per CDR3 protein. This sample has around 500,000 distinct CDR3 sequences; roughly 14% occur once, and the top ten carry under 20%. Sample: blood. These receptors were taken from a woman in her late teens or twenties with Graves' hyperthyroidism. The CDR3 runs from the conserved cysteine through the conserved F or W. Each record gives: D gene, CDR3 length, J gene, clone size, V gene, CDR3 protein, CDR3 DNA. The D gene is left open where the match is weak. Clone size is stated in some rows and not others, as once, few, many or a class when expanded.

TRBD1	15	TRBJ1-2	many	TRBV12-3/TRBV12-4	CASSPPGQGVYGYTF	TGTGCCAGCAGCCCACCGGGACAGGGGGTTTATGGCTACACCTTC
NA	15	TRBJ2-3	NA	TRBV6-4	CASSDPSLGTDTQYF	TGTGCCAGCAGTGACCCGTCCCTGGGAACAGATACGCAGTATTTT
NA	14	TRBJ1-1	NA	TRBV7-3	CASSLTYLNTEAFF	TGTGCCAGCAGCTTAACGTATTTGAACACTGAAGCTTTCTTT
NA	12	TRBJ2-7	few	TRBV20-1	CSAIGTVYEQYF	TGCAGTGCTATAGGGACTGTCTACGAGCAGTACTTC
NA	14	TRBJ1-5	once	TRBV4-1	CASSHVGPPQPQHF	TGCGCCAGCAGCCATGTAGGACCGCCGCAGCCCCAGCATTTT
NA	13	TRBJ1-1	NA	TRBV7-9	CASIKGGRTEAFF	TGTGCCAGCATCAAGGGGGGACGCACTGAAGCTTTCTTT
TRBD2	17	TRBJ2-5	many	TRBV7-9	CASSLGGSGRMYETQYF	TGTGCCAGCAGCTTAGGTGGTAGCGGGAGAATGTACGAGACCCAGTACTTC
NA	14	TRBJ2-2	many	TRBV6-1	CASRAVLVSGELFF	TGTGCCAGCAGGGCGGTCCTAGTTTCCGGGGAGCTGTTTTTT
NA	15	TRBJ2-5	many	TRBV3-1	CASSQAGTGEETQYF	TGTGCCAGCAGCCAGGCCGGGACCGGGGAGGAGACCCAGTACTTC
TRBD2	18	TRBJ2-7	many	TRBV11-3	CASKPTHGTSGSRYEQYF	TGTGCCAGCAAACCAACGCACGGGACTAGCGGGAGTAGGTACGAGCAGTACTTC
NA	12	TRBJ1-2	many	TRBV19	CASSREIYGYTF	TGTGCCAGTAGCAGGGAGATCTATGGCTACACCTTC
TRBD1	15	TRBJ1-1	few	TRBV9	CASSGSRTGPTEAFF	TGTGCCAGCAGCGGGTCCCGGACAGGACCCACTGAAGCTTTCTTT
NA	15	TRBJ2-4	many	TRBV3-1	CASSQTTAERTVQYF	TGTGCCAGCAGCCAAACGACAGCTGAGAGGACGGTTCAGTACTTC
NA	15	TRBJ1-2	many	TRBV30	CAWSPPGGAAYGYTF	TGTGCCTGGAGTCCTCCGGGCGGCGCGGCTTATGGCTACACCTTC
NA	14	TRBJ1-2	many	TRBV7-2	CASSLDLGTRGYTF	TGTGCCAGCAGCTTAGACCTAGGGACACGAGGCTACACCTTC
TRBD2	15	TRBJ2-7	few	TRBV11-2	CASSLDLLADYEQYF	TGTGCCAGCAGCTTAGACCTTCTAGCGGACTACGAGCAGTACTTC
NA	16	TRBJ1-1	few	TRBV6-1	CASSSQARRGNTEAFF	TGTGCCAGCAGTTCCCAGGCCCGGCGGGGGAACACTGAAGCTTTCTTT
NA	16	TRBJ2-2	many	TRBV7-8	CASSLMRGARTGELFF	TGTGCCAGCAGCTTAATGAGGGGGGCGAGGACCGGGGAGCTGTTTTTT
TRBD2	18	TRBJ2-1	many	TRBV12-3/TRBV12-4	CASSLIPLLAGASNEQFF	TGTGCCAGCAGTTTAATACCCCTACTAGCGGGAGCCAGCAATGAGCAGTTCTTC
NA	12	TRBJ2-7	many	TRBV12-5	CASGLGAYEQYF	TGTGCTAGTGGTTTAGGGGCGTACGAGCAGTACTTC
NA	14	TRBJ1-1	many	TRBV24-1	CATSGGAKITEAFF	TGTGCCACCAGTGGGGGAGCAAAGATCACTGAAGCTTTCTTT
NA	14	TRBJ2-1	many	TRBV6-1	CASCRTGRGDEQFF	TGTGCCAGCTGCCGCACAGGCCGCGGGGATGAGCAGTTCTTC
NA	17	TRBJ1-5	few	TRBV19	CASSLSPVSTGNQPQHF	TGTGCCAGTAGTTTATCCCCCGTCAGTACTGGCAATCAGCCCCAGCATTTT
TRBD1	15	TRBJ1-1	many	TRBV11-2	CASSFPGQGHTEAFF	TGTGCCAGCAGCTTCCCGGGACAGGGCCACACTGAAGCTTTCTTT
NA	13	TRBJ1-1	many	TRBV28	CASSSRTNTEAFF	TGTGCCAGCAGTTCCCGGACGAACACTGAAGCTTTCTTT
TRBD2	15	TRBJ2-2	few	TRBV7-9	CASSSLAGTTGELFF	TGTGCCAGCAGCTCCCTAGCGGGGACCACCGGGGAGCTGTTTTTT
TRBD2	18	TRBJ2-1	few	TRBV5-1	CASSLALAGDFSYNEQFF	TGCGCCAGCAGCTTGGCACTAGCGGGTGACTTCTCCTACAATGAGCAGTTCTTC
NA	13	TRBJ1-2	many	TRBV29-1	CSVGEVVSYGYTF	TGCAGCGTTGGGGAGGTGGTTAGTTATGGCTACACCTTC
NA	14	TRBJ2-5	NA	TRBV12-3/TRBV12-4	CASSPLDRQETQYF	TGTGCCAGCAGTCCCCTGGACAGACAAGAGACCCAGTACTTC
NA	15	TRBJ1-2	NA	TRBV4-2	CASSQRQNGGDGYTF	TGTGCCAGCAGCCAAAGACAAAACGGGGGGGATGGCTACACCTTC
TRBD1	19	TRBJ2-5	NA	TRBV25-1	CASSLRGQGATGAGETQYF	TGTGCCAGCAGCCTCCGGGGACAGGGGGCAACGGGGGCCGGAGAGACCCAGTACTTC
NA	11	TRBJ1-1	many	TRBV12-3/TRBV12-4	CASSFELEAFF	TGTGCCAGCAGTTTCGAGCTTGAAGCTTTCTTT
NA	14	TRBJ2-7	NA	TRBV19	CASSPGLTPYEQYF	TGTGCCAGTAGTCCCGGACTTACTCCCTACGAGCAGTACTTC
TRBD1	14	TRBJ2-7	many	TRBV2	CASSGGGLTYEQYF	TGTGCCAGCAGTGGAGGGGGCCTCACCTACGAGCAGTACTTC
TRBD2	17	TRBJ2-3	many	TRBV19	CASSDTGLAGDTDTQYF	TGTGCCAGTAGTGATACCGGACTAGCGGGAGACACAGATACGCAGTATTTT
TRBD2	15	TRBJ2-1	many	TRBV27	CASSLRLADYNEQFF	TGTGCCAGCAGTCTGCGACTAGCGGACTACAATGAGCAGTTCTTC
NA	18	TRBJ2-1	many	TRBV7-9	CASSSPSKGGTLDNEQFF	TGTGCCAGCAGCTCGCCCTCGAAGGGGGGGACCCTTGACAATGAGCAGTTCTTC
TRBD2	16	TRBJ2-2	NA	TRBV9	CASSVGSGRYTGELFF	TGTGCCAGCAGCGTAGGCAGCGGGAGGTACACCGGGGAGCTGTTTTTT
NA	13	TRBJ1-4	NA	TRBV28	CASSSPLSEKLFF	TGTGCCAGCAGTTCCCCTCTGAGTGAAAAACTGTTTTTT
NA	16	TRBJ2-2	many	TRBV5-1	CASSLVAIANTGELFF	TGCGCCAGCAGCTTGGTTGCGATAGCGAACACCGGGGAGCTGTTTTTT
NA	13	TRBJ2-7	NA	TRBV7-2	CASSLGRVYEQYF	TGTGCCAGCAGCTTGGGACGGGTTTACGAGCAGTACTTC
TRBD1	12	TRBJ1-1	few	TRBV14	CASSPQGNVAFF	TGTGCCAGCAGCCCACAGGGGAACGTTGCTTTCTTT